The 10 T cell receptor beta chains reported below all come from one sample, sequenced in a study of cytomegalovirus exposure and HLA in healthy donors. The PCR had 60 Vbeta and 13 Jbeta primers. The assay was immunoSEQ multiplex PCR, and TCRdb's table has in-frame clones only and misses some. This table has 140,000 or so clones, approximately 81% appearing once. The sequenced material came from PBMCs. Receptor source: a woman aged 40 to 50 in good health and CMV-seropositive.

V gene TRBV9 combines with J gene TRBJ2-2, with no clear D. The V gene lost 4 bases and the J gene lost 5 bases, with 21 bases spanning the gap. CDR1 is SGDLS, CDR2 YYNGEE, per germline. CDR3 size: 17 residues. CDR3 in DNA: TGTGCCAGCAGCCCCCGAGGTTGGATAGCTGAGACCGGGGAGCTGTTTTTT. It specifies CASSPRGWIAETGELFF.

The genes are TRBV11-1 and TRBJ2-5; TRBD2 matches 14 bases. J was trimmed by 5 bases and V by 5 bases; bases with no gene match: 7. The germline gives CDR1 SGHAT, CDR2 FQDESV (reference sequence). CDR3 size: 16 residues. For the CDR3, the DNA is TGTGCCAGCAGCCCCGGGACTAGCGGGGGTACGGAGACCCAGTACTTC. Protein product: CASSPGTSGGTETQYF.

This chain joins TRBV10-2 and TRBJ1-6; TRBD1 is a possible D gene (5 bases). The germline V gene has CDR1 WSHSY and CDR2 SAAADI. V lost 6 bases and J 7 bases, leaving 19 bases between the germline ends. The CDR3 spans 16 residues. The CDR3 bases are TGCGCCAGCAGCACCGGGTTCGGGGGAGACAATTCACCCCTCCACTTT. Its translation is CASSTGFGGDNSPLHF.

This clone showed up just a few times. CDR3 sequence reads: CASSRGEGNTGELFF. The CDR3 bases are TGTGCCAGCAGTAGAGGGGAGGGGAACACCGGGGAGCTGTTTTTT. The gene calls are TRBV11-3 and TRBJ2-2; 7 bases map to TRBD2. The CDR3 is 15 residues long. Trimming cost V 6 bases and J 1 base; bases outside gene matches: 5. The germline CDR1 and CDR2 sequences are SGHNT and YENEEA.

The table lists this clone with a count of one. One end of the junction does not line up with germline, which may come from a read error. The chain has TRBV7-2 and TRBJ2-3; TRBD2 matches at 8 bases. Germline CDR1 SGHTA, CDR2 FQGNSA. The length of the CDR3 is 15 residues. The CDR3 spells CASTLGSSGRDTQYF. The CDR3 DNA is TGTGCCAGCACCTTAGGATCTAGCGGGCGAGATACGCAGTATTTT.

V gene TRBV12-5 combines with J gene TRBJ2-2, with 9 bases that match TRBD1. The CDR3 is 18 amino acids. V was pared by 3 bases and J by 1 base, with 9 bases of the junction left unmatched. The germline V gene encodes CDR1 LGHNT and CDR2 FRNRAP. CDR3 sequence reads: CASGFYGLGQGNTGELFF. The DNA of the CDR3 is TGTGCTAGTGGTTTCTACGGGTTGGGACAGGGGAACACCGGGGAGCTGTTTTTT.

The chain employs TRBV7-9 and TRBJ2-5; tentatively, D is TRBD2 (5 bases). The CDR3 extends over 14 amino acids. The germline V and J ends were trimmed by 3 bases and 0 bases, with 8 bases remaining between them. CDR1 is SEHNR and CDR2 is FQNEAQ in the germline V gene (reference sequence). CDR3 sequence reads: CASSFPGNQETQYF. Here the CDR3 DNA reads TGTGCCAGCAGCTTTCCGGGGAACCAAGAGACCCAGTACTTC.

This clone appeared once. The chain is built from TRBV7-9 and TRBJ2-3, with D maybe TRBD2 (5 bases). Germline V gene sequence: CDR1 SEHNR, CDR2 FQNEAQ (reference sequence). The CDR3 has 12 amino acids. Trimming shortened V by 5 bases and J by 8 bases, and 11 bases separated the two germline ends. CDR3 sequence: CASSRTRSTQYF. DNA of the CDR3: TGTGCCAGCAGCCGGACTCGATCTACGCAGTATTTT.

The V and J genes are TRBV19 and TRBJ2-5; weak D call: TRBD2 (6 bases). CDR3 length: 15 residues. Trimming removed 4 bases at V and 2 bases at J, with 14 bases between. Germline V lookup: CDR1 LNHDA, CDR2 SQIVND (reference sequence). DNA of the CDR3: TGTGCCAGTAGTAAGGACGTGCGGGGACAAGAGACCCAGTACTTC. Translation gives CASSKDVRGQETQYF. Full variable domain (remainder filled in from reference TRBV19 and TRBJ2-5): DGGITQSPKYLFRKEGQNVTLSCEQNLNHDAMYWYRQDPGQGLRLIYYSQIVNDFQKGDIAEGYSVSREKKESFPLTVTSAQKNPTAFYLCASSKDVRGQETQYFGPGTRLLVL.

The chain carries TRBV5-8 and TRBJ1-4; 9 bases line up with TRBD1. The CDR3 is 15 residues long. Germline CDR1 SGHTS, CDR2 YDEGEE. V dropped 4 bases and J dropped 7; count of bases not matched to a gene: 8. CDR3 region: CASSPEDRGFEKLFF. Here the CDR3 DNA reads TGTGCCAGCAGCCCAGAGGACAGGGGTTTTGAAAAACTGTTTTTT. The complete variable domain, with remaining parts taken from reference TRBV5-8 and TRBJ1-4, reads EAGVTQSPTHLIKTRGQQATLRCSPISGHTSVYWYQQALGLGLQFLLWYDEGEERNRGNFPPRFSGRQFPNYSSELNVNALELEDSALYLCASSPEDRGFEKLFFGSGTQLSVL.